This T cell receptor beta chain comes out of a study of beta chain features in type 1 diabetes. The study reverse transcribed the entire isolated RNA, so it sequenced expressed TCRB transcripts. Libraries were prepared by immunoSEQ multiplex PCR; TCRdb keeps only in-frame clonotypes and omits some of them. Of some 330,000 clones listed, approximately 11% are singletons. The CDR3 loop spans 15 amino acids. Germline lookup yields CDR1 SGHTA and CDR2 FQGTGA. The V end was cut by 5 bases, the J end by 1 base, with 14 bases between. In the case of this clone: Its specificity is unknown.

CD45RO/CCR7/CD25/CD127/CD95/CD27 sorting isolated CD4+ naive, central memory, regulatory and stem cell-like memory cells. Study results and limitations: Highly expressing activated T cells could be over-counted with a cDNA template. Researchers could not determine here whether HLA type influences TCRB rearrangement. A PCR bias possibly favoring shorter templates would apply equally to patients and controls.

This TCR came from a woman aged 30 to 39 in good health. V and J are TRBV7-3 and TRBJ1-1; D remains ambiguous. The sequencing input was naive CD4+ T cells from blood. This CDR3 reads CASSIRSAENTEAFF. CDR3 bases: TGTGCCAGCAGCATAAGGTCCGCAGAGAACACTGAAGCTTTCTTT.